The 13 T cell receptor beta chains below come from one sample, sequenced in a study of blood T cell repertoires in COVID-19. Sequenced by immunoSEQ multiplex PCR; TCRdb stores in-frame clones only, minus some. The sample records nearly 110,000 clones, about three quarters being singletons. Sequencing input: peripheral blood. The receptors were gathered from an older man with COVID-19, enrolled during active disease.

The chain is built from TRBV30 and TRBJ1-2; unclear D gene. Germline-derived CDR1 and CDR2 are GTSNPN and SVGIG (reference sequence). Deletions cut 7 bases from V and 9 bases from J, with 15 bases between. CDR3 length: 11 residues. CDR3 sequence: CAFGYLPSYTF. Written as DNA, the CDR3 is TGTGCCTTCGGGTACCTCCCCAGCTACACCTTC.

The chain links TRBV21-1 to TRBJ1-5; the table calls TRBD1, which could not be checked here. TRBV21-1 is a documented pseudogene. The CDR3 is 16 amino acids. CDR3 DNA: TGTGCCAGCAAACCCAGCCAACAGGTGGGGTTTCAGCCCCAGCATTTT. This translates into CASKPSQQVGFQPQHF.

The J gene is TRBJ2-7, the V gene TRBV15, with D perhaps TRBD1 (6 bases). Germline assignment: CDR1 LNHNV and CDR2 YYDKDF (reference sequence). This CDR3 contains 13 residues. V was trimmed by 3 bases and J by 3 bases, leaving 9 bases between them. DNA for the CDR3: TGTGCCACCAGCAGGGACAGAAACTACGAGCAGTACTTC. Translating it yields CATSRDRNYEQYF.

The CDR3 DNA follows: TGTGCCAGCAGGCGACTAGCGGGAGGCGGGAATGAGCAGTTCTTC. Translating it yields CASRRLAGGGNEQFF. This rearrangement joins TRBV6-4 to TRBJ2-1, with TRBD2 identical over 13 bases. Germline V gives CDR1 MRHNA, CDR2 SNTAGT. The trim removed 6 bases at V and 7 bases at J, leaving 6 bases unmatched. The CDR3 loop spans 15 amino acids.

The chain links TRBV3-1 (or the pseudogene TRBV3-2) to TRBJ2-1, with D possibly matching TRBD2 (5 bases). The V and J ends lost 1 base and 1 base respectively, with 8 bases between them. In germline, CDR1 is LGHDT, CDR2 YNNKEL (reference sequence). CDR3 length: 15 amino acids. The CDR3 sequence: CASSQGGCSYNEQFF. The CDR3 DNA reads as TGTGCCAGCAGCCAAGGCGGGTGTTCCTACAATGAGCAGTTCTTC.

The chain has TRBV5-1 and TRBJ2-1; 8 bases agree with TRBD2. Per germline, CDR1 SGHRS and CDR2 YFSETQ. The J segment lost 8 bases and the V segment lost 3 bases, leaving 13 bases of the junction unmatched. This CDR3 is 16 amino acids long. In DNA, the CDR3 is TGCGCCAGCAGCTCCTTCACTAGCGGAGCCCAGGATGAGCAGTTCTTC. It codes for CASSSFTSGAQDEQFF.

The chain carries TRBV29-1 and TRBJ1-1; a possible D gene is TRBD1 (6 bases). Germline CDR1 is SQVTM and CDR2 is ANQGSEA. V was pared by 7 bases and J by 3 bases, with 9 bases between. This CDR3 region has 11 residues. CDR3 nucleotide sequence: TGCAGCGGAAACAGGGACACTGAAGCTTTCTTT. Translated: CSGNRDTEAFF.

This chain connects TRBV6-1 to TRBJ2-3, with 11 positions matching TRBD2. This CDR3 has 13 residues. Losses at the gene ends were 3 bases for V and 12 bases for J; bases not matched to a gene: 5. CDR1 and CDR2 from the germline V gene are MNHNS and SASEGT. CDR3 DNA: TGTGCCAGCAGTGAGGGTACTAGCGGGAGACAGTATTTT. It yields the protein CASSEGTSGRQYF.

At least ten counts were recorded for this clone. The chain is built from TRBV5-5 and TRBJ2-2, with D maybe TRBD1 (6 bases). Germline CDR1 is SGHKS and CDR2 is YYEKEE (reference sequence). Deletions cut 3 bases from V and 4 bases from J, with 13 bases between. CDR3 length equals 15 residues. The CDR3 region has the DNA TGTGCCAGCAGCTCCTCCGACAGGACCACCGGGGAGCTGTTTTTT. This encodes CASSSSDRTTGELFF.

The chain couples TRBV6-6 to TRBJ1-5; D is ambiguous. The CDR3 runs 16 residues. V gave up 7 bases and J gave up 8 bases, with 24 bases separating them. Germline lookup yields CDR1 MNHNY and CDR2 SVGAGI (reference sequence). CDR3 sequence: CASTTSQSVLEEPQHF. Written as DNA, the CDR3 is TGTGCCAGCACCACGTCTCAGAGCGTGTTGGAAGAGCCCCAGCATTTT.

CDR3 in DNA: TGTGCCAGCAGCGCGCTTAGGGACAGGCATTCGAATCAGCCCCAGCATTTT. This gives the protein CASSALRDRHSNQPQHF. The rearrangement uses TRBV5-6 and TRBJ1-5, with TRBD1 matching over 8 bases. V shed 4 bases, J shed 4 bases, and the junction held 13 bases outside the gene matches. Germline CDR1 is SGHDT and CDR2 is YYEEEE. The CDR3 has 17 residues.

The chain carries TRBV10-3 and TRBJ1-5; tentative D call: TRBD1 (6 bases). Between the trimmed V and J ends, which lost 5 bases and 4 bases, there was a span of 12 bases. This CDR3 region has 14 residues. The germline V gene has CDR1 ENHRY and CDR2 SYGVKD. In DNA, the CDR3 is TGTGCCATCAGTTCAGGGGTCGAGAATCAGCCCCAGCATTTT. Residues: CAISSGVENQPQHF.

This clone showed up just a few times. Distinct nucleotide sequences in the sample also encode this CDR3. This sequence joins TRBV7-9 and TRBJ2-3, with 9 nucleotides matching TRBD2. Unmatched junction bases numbered 6, after V lost 5 bases and J lost 3 bases. The CDR3 consists of 15 residues. In germline, CDR1 is SEHNR, CDR2 FQNEAQ (reference sequence). The CDR3 nucleotides are TGTGCCAGCAGCCCGGGACTAGCCGCGACAGATACGCAGTATTTT. Translating it yields CASSPGLAATDTQYF.